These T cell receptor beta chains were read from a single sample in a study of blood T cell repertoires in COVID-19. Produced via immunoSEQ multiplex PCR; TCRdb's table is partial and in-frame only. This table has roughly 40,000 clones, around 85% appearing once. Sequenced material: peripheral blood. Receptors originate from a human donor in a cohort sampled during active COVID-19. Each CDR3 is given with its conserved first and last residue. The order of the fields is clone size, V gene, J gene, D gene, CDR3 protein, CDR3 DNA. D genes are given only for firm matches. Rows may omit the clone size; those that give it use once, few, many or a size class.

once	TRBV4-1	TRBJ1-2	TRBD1	CASSPWTGNGYTF	TGCGCCAGCAGCCCCTGGACAGGGAACGGCTACACCTTC
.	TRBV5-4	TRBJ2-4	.	CASSLDGGVAKNIQYF	TGTGCCAGCAGCTTGGATGGCGGAGTAGCCAAAAACATTCAGTACTTC
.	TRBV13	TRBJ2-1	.	CASSRSSSYNEQFF	TGTGCCAGCAGCCGATCGAGCTCCTACAATGAGCAGTTCTTC
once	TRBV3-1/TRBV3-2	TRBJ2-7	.	CASSLRQGGEYEQYF	TGTGCCAGCAGCCTTCGACAGGGAGGAGAGTACGAGCAGTACTTC
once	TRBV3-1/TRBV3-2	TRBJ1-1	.	CASSQTVYTEAFF	TGTGCCAGCAGCCAGACAGTGTATACTGAAGCTTTCTTT
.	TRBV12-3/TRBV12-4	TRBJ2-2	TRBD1	CATGGDTGELFF	TGTGCCACAGGGGGCGACACCGGGGAGCTGTTTTTT
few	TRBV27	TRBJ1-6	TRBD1	CASSQERQGNSPLHF	TGTGCCAGCAGTCAGGAGAGACAGGGCAATTCACCCCTCCACTTT
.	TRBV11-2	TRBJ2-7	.	CASSRGGSYEQYF	TGTGCCAGCAGCCGGGGTGGCTCCTACGAGCAGTACTTC
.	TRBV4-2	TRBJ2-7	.	CASSQDPRSESGYEQYF	TGTGCCAGCAGCCAAGACCCGAGGAGCGAGAGCGGGTACGAGCAGTACTTC
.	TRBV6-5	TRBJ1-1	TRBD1	CASTRGTDKAFF	TGTGCCAGCACCCGCGGGACAGACAAAGCTTTCTTT
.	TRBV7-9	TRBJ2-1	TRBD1	CASSLGDRVYNEQFF	TGTGCCAGCAGCTTGGGGGACAGGGTTTACAATGAGCAGTTCTTC
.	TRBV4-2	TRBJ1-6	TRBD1	CASSPKGADRTNSPLHF	TGTGCCAGCAGCCCTAAGGGGGCGGACAGGACAAATTCACCCCTCCACTTT
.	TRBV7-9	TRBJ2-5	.	CASSPRETQYF	TGTGCCAGCAGCCCCCGAGAGACCCAGTACTTC
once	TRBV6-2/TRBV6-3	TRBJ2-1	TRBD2	CASSGSGGASYNEQFF	TGTGCCAGCAGTGGCTCCGGGGGGGCCTCCTACAATGAGCAGTTCTTC
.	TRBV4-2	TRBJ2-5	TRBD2	CASSQDSSGAPGAQYF	TGTGCCAGCAGCCAAGATTCTAGCGGGGCACCGGGGGCCCAGTACTTC
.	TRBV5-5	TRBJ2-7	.	CASSHGGPAYEQYF	TGTGCCAGCAGCCACGGGGGGCCTGCCTACGAGCAGTACTTC
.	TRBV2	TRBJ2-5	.	CASSGPTLGQETQYF	TGTGCCAGCAGCGGCCCCACGCTCGGGCAAGAGACCCAGTACTTC
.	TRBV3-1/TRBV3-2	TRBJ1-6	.	CASSRSFGSPYNSPLHF	TGTGCCAGCAGCCGATCTTTCGGGTCCCCGTATAATTCACCCCTCCACTTT
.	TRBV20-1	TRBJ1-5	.	CSASLGGSGKVPQHF	TGCAGTGCTAGTCTGGGGGGATCTGGGAAAGTACCCCAGCATTTT
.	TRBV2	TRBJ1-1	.	CASSEEKFNTEAFF	TGTGCCAGCAGTGAGGAGAAGTTCAACACTGAAGCTTTCTTT
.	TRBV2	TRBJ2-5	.	CASSEAGLGETQYF	TGTGCCAGCAGTGAGGCGGGGCTAGGGGAGACCCAGTACTTC
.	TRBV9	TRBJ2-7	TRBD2	CASSKGGAGDYEQYF	TGTGCCAGCAGCAAAGGAGGAGCGGGGGATTACGAGCAGTACTTC
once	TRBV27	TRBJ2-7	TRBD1	CASGPDRGSSYEQYF	TGTGCCAGCGGCCCGGACAGGGGTAGCTCCTACGAGCAGTACTTC